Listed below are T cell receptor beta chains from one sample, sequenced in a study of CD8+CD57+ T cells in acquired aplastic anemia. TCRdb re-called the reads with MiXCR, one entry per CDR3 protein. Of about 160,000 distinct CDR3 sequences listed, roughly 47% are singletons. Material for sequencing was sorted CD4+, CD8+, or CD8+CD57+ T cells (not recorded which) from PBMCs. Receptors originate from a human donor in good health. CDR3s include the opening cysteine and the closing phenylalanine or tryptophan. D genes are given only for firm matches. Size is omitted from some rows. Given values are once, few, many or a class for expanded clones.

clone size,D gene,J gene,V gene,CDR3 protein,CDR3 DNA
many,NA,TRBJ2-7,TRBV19,CASSTGTVHYEQYF,TGTGCCAGTAGTACCGGGACCGTTCACTACGAGCAGTACTTC
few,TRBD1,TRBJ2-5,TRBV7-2,CASSTGQDRGQETQYF,TGTGCCAGCAGCACCGGGCAAGACAGGGGCCAAGAGACCCAGTACTTC
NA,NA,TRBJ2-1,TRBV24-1,CATSDPVSSYNEQFF,TGTGCCACCAGTGACCCCGTGAGTTCCTACAATGAGCAGTTCTTC
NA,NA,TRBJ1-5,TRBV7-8,CASSSGLSNQPQHF,TGTGCCAGCAGCTCCGGACTCAGCAATCAGCCCCAGCATTTT
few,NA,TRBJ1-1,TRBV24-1,CATSDSQGISTEAFF,TGTGCCACCAGTGATTCACAGGGAATAAGCACTGAAGCTTTCTTT
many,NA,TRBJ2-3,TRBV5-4,CASSFRGGYTDTQYF,TGTGCCAGCAGCTTTAGGGGGGGATACACAGATACGCAGTATTTT
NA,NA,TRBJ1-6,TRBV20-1,CSASGGNQPLHF,TGCAGTGCTAGTGGTGGCAATCAGCCCCTCCACTTT
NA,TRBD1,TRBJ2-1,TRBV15,CATSRVDRDNEQFF,TGTGCCACCAGCAGAGTTGACAGGGACAATGAGCAGTTCTTC
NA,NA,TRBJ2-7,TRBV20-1,CSAKQTKAYEQYF,TGCAGTGCTAAGCAGACGAAAGCCTACGAGCAGTACTTC
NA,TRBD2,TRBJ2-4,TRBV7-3,CASSLIGTSGGENIQYF,TGTGCCAGCAGCTTAATTGGGACTAGCGGGGGGGAAAACATTCAGTACTTC
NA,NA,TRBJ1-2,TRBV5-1,CASSLGGQAYGYTF,TGCGCCAGCAGCTTAGGTGGGCAGGCCTATGGCTACACCTTC
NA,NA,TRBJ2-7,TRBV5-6,CASRFGISSYEQYF,TGTGCCAGCAGGTTTGGTATCAGCTCCTACGAGCAGTACTTC
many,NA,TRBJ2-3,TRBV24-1,CATSDKTDIHTDTQYF,TGTGCCACCAGTGACAAGACAGACATCCACACAGATACGCAGTATTTT
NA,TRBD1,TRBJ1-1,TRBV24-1,CATREDRERVNTEAFF,TGTGCCACCAGGGAGGACAGGGAAAGGGTTAACACTGAAGCTTTCTTT
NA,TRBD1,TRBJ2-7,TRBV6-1,CASSEQGPNYEQYF,TGTGCCAGCAGCGAACAGGGGCCGAACTACGAGCAGTACTTC
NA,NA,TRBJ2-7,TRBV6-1,CASNFDRYEQYF,TGTGCCAGCAACTTCGACCGCTACGAGCAGTACTTC
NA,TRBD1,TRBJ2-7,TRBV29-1,CSWGQGGHYEQYF,TGCAGCTGGGGACAGGGAGGTCACTACGAGCAGTACTTC
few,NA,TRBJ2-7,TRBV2,CASEGGNDYEQYF,TGTGCCAGCGAAGGAGGGAATGATTACGAGCAGTACTTC
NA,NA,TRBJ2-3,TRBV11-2,CASSSVPGGDTQYF,TGTGCCAGCAGCTCTGTCCCAGGCGGAGATACGCAGTATTTT
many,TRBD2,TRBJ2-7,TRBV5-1,CASSFGLADSYEQYF,TGCGCCAGCAGCTTCGGACTAGCGGACTCCTACGAGCAGTACTTC
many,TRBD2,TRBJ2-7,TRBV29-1,CSVLKLAGTSYEQYF,TGCAGCGTTCTCAAACTAGCGGGTACCTCCTACGAGCAGTACTTC
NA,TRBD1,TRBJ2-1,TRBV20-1,CSARGGQYYNEQFF,TGCAGTGCTAGAGGGGGACAGTATTACAATGAGCAGTTCTTC
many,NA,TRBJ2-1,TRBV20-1,CSARARNEQFF,TGCAGTGCTAGAGCGCGGAATGAGCAGTTCTTC
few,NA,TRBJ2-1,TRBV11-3,CASSLRGDRNEQFF,TGTGCCAGCAGCTTAAGGGGGGATCGCAATGAGCAGTTCTTC
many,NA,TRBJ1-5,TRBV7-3,CASSPTSGPNSNQPQHF,TGTGCCAGCAGCCCCACCAGTGGACCTAATAGCAATCAGCCCCAGCATTTT
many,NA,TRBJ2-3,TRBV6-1,CASQAGRWVLRDTQYF,TGTGCCAGCCAGGCGGGGCGATGGGTTTTACGAGATACGCAGTATTTT
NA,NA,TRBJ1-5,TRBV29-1,CSVDEGSRGTQHF,TGCAGCGTTGATGAGGGCTCTAGGGGGACCCAGCATTTT
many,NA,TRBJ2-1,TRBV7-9,CASTLADEQFF,TGTGCCAGCACCCTCGCCGATGAGCAGTTCTTC
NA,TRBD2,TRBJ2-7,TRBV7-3,CTSSLQGLSSGSSHEQYF,TGTACCAGCAGCTTACAAGGCCTCTCTAGCGGGTCGTCCCACGAGCAGTACTTC
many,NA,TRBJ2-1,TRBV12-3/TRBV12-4,CASTLMVNNEQFF,TGTGCCAGCACTTTAATGGTAAACAATGAGCAGTTCTTC
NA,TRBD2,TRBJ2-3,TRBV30,CAGTSGSTDTQYF,TGTGCCGGGACTAGCGGGAGCACAGATACGCAGTATTTT
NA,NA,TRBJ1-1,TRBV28,CASSLSMVQAFF,TGTGCCAGCAGTTTAAGTATGGTGCAAGCTTTCTTT
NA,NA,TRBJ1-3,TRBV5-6,CASSLGRGNTIYF,TGTGCCAGCAGCTTGGGTAGAGGAAACACCATATATTTT
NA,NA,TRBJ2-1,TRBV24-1,CATEDSSLEEQFF,TGTGCCACCGAAGACTCCTCCCTGGAGGAGCAGTTCTTC
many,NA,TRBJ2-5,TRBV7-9,CASSLGIIDSQETQYF,TGTGCCAGCAGCTTAGGGATTATCGACAGCCAAGAGACCCAGTACTTC
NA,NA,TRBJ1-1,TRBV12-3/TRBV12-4,CASSFPLGKGPTEAFF,TGTGCCAGCAGTTTTCCCCTCGGTAAGGGCCCCACTGAAGCTTTCTTT
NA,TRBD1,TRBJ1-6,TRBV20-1,CSARAGQFDSPLHF,TGCAGTGCTAGAGCGGGACAGTTTGATTCACCCCTCCACTTT
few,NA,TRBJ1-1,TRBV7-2,CASSLNSLNTEAFF,TGTGCCAGCAGCTTGAACAGCCTGAACACTGAAGCTTTCTTT
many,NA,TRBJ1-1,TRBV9,CASSVDGNTEAFF,TGTGCCAGCAGCGTAGACGGTAACACTGAAGCTTTCTTT
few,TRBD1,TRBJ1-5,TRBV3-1,CASSQGGGGKPQHF,TGTGCCAGCAGCCAAGGAGGGGGCGGGAAGCCCCAGCATTTT
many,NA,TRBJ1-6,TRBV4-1,CASRDSYNSPLHF,TGCGCCAGCAGGGACAGTTATAATTCACCCCTCCACTTT
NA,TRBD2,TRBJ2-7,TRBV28,CASSYRTSGRAGQYF,TGTGCCAGCAGTTACCGGACTAGCGGGAGGGCCGGGCAGTACTTC
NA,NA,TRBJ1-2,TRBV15,CATSRVVGDYTF,TGTGCCACCAGCAGAGTAGTCGGCGACTACACCTTC
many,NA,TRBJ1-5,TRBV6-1,CASSNPRTPQHF,TGTGCCAGCAGCAACCCTCGGACGCCCCAGCATTTT
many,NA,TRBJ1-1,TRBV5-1,CASSLGGAVTEAFF,TGCGCCAGCAGCTTGGGAGGGGCGGTCACTGAAGCTTTCTTT
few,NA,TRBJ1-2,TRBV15,CATGPDYYGYTF,TGTGCCACCGGTCCAGATTACTATGGCTACACCTTC